This TCR beta chain was retrieved from a study of T-cell reconstitution after alpha-beta-depleted transplantation in children. Study findings and constraints: Newly produced T cells mostly provided counts and TCRbeta diversity after one year, as hyperexpanded clones declined. Some patients' high day-60 TCRbeta diversity was attributed to recipient cells surviving conditioning.

For TCRbeta, the library was prepared with unique molecular identifiers. One entry per CDR3 protein, called by TCRdb with MiXCR from the PCR reads. The repertoire holds under 400,000 distinct CDR3 sequences, with 20% to 30% as singletons. Germline loops: CDR1 DFQATT, CDR2 SNEGSKA (reference sequence). V was pared by 4 bases and J by 6 bases, with 6 bases of the junction left unmatched. The CDR3 contains 14 residues. Of note for this clonotype: Antigen: not known.

This sample comprised PBMCs, mostly from graft donor cells, obtained 180 days after TCRalphabeta/CD19-depleted stem cell transplant. The genes are TRBV20-1 and TRBJ2-2, with 9 bases aligning to TRBD2. This clonotype originated in a male patient under 18 who had a stem cell transplant for acute lymphoblastic leukemia, so the T cells may come from the graft donor. CDR3: CSAKIAGVSGELFF. DNA of the CDR3: TGCAGTGCTAAAATAGCGGGAGTTTCCGGGGAGCTGTTTTTT.